A selection of T cell receptor beta chains follows, all from one sample in a study of shared clonotypes between healthy human individuals. Clones were sequenced by immunoSEQ multiplex PCR, and TCRdb holds only the in-frame ones, with some missing. The data show roughly 520,000 clones, with approximately 95% seen just once and 0.055% to 0.075% held by the top ten. What was sequenced was naive CD4+ T cells sorted from blood. Source of these receptors: a woman under 40 in good health. The CDR3 runs from the conserved cysteine through the conserved F or W. Fields, in order: clone size, J gene, CDR3 length, V gene, D gene, CDR3 DNA, CDR3 protein. D genes are given only for firm matches. Expanded clones are given a class, and other clones once, few, many or no size at all.

NA	TRBJ1-4	12	TRBV30	NA	TGTGCCTGGAGTGGTACTCAGGAAAAACTGTTTTTT	CAWSGTQEKLFF
NA	TRBJ2-5	13	TRBV7-9	NA	TGTGCCAGCAGCCCGACTGGGAGGGAGACCCAGTACTTC	CASSPTGRETQYF
NA	TRBJ1-2	15	TRBV19	TRBD1	TGTGCCAGTAGTATCGGTGGACAGGGCGTTCATGGCTACACCTTC	CASSIGGQGVHGYTF
once	TRBJ2-3	14	TRBV19	NA	TGTGCCAGTAAACCCGAACCCAAGATAGATACGCAGTATTTT	CASKPEPKIDTQYF
NA	TRBJ2-1	15	TRBV6-1	NA	TGTGCCAGCAGTATTAGCGGTAGCTCCTACAATGAGCAGTTCTTC	CASSISGSSYNEQFF
once	TRBJ2-2	16	TRBV5-8	NA	TGTGCCAGCAGCGCCCGGCAGCCCGGTTTTGGCGGGGAGCTGTTTTTT	CASSARQPGFGGELFF
NA	TRBJ1-2	13	TRBV9	TRBD1	TGTGCCAGCAGCGTCGACAGGGGCTATGGCTACACCTTC	CASSVDRGYGYTF
NA	TRBJ2-7	14	TRBV5-1	TRBD1	TGCGCCAGCAGCTTGGGGGACAGGGGGACCGAGCAGTACTTC	CASSLGDRGTEQYF
NA	TRBJ2-7	15	TRBV5-1	NA	TGCGCCAGCAGCCCCACGCCGGGGATCATCAACGAGCAGTACTTC	CASSPTPGIINEQYF
NA	TRBJ1-4	18	TRBV28	TRBD1	TGTGCCAGCAGTATACCCGGGACAGGGGGTGGTAGAGTAGGAAAACTGTTTTTT	CASSIPGTGGGRVGKLFF
NA	TRBJ2-7	17	TRBV6-1	NA	TGTGCCAGCAGTGAGCTAGTGACGGACCATACCTCCTACGAGCAGTACTTC	CASSELVTDHTSYEQYF
NA	TRBJ1-5	15	TRBV2	NA	TGTGCCAGCAGTACCGGGGCGAAACCCAATCAGCCCCAGCATTTT	CASSTGAKPNQPQHF
few	TRBJ2-3	15	TRBV6-5	NA	TGTGCCAGCAGCCTATTAGGCGGAATCACAGATACGCAGTATTTT	CASSLLGGITDTQYF
once	TRBJ2-7	14	TRBV5-1	NA	TGCGCCAGCAGCTTACAGAGAAATTCCTACGAGCAGTACTTC	CASSLQRNSYEQYF
once	TRBJ2-7	14	TRBV9	NA	TGTGCCAGCAGCGTAGGCCCCACCTTCTACGAGCAGTACTTC	CASSVGPTFYEQYF
NA	TRBJ1-1	13	TRBV10-3	NA	TGTGCCATCCGGACTGGAGAGGGCACTGAAGCTTTCTTT	CAIRTGEGTEAFF
NA	TRBJ2-7	13	TRBV7-8	NA	TGTGCCAGCAGCCCCCTAGTCTTCCACGAGCAGTACTTC	CASSPLVFHEQYF
NA	TRBJ1-5	15	TRBV9	NA	TGTGCCAGCAGCGTAGGCGATGGAGGCAATCAGCCCCAGCATTTT	CASSVGDGGNQPQHF
NA	TRBJ2-1	13	TRBV27	NA	TGTGCCAGCAGTTTCGACAGATACAATGAGCAGTTCTTC	CASSFDRYNEQFF
few	TRBJ2-1	13	TRBV28	NA	TGTGCCAGCAGTTTTGGGTGGTCGGATGAGCAGTTCTTC	CASSFGWSDEQFF
NA	TRBJ2-3	12	TRBV28	NA	TGTGCCAGCAGTGGGCCTTTCGGGGCGCAGTATTTT	CASSGPFGAQYF
NA	TRBJ1-2	13	TRBV18	NA	TGTGCCAGCTCACCAAGCGACACCTATGGCTACACCTTC	CASSPSDTYGYTF
NA	TRBJ2-7	14	TRBV9	NA	TGTGCCAGCAGCGTAGCTTCTCTGACGGGCGAGCAGTACTTC	CASSVASLTGEQYF
NA	TRBJ1-1	13	TRBV6-6	TRBD1	TGTGCCAGTAACAGGGGGTTGAACACTGAAGCTTTCTTT	CASNRGLNTEAFF
once	TRBJ2-6	17	TRBV19	NA	TGTGCCAGTAGTATATGGGGCCTGAGCTCTGGGGCCAACGTCCTGACTTTC	CASSIWGLSSGANVLTF
NA	TRBJ2-3	15	TRBV6-6	NA	TGTGCCAGCAGTTACTCGAAGGACTCAACAGATACGCAGTATTTT	CASSYSKDSTDTQYF
NA	TRBJ1-2	16	TRBV18	TRBD1	TGTGCCAGCTCACCAAAGTCGGCACAGGGGCACTATGGCTACACCTTC	CASSPKSAQGHYGYTF
NA	TRBJ1-2	14	TRBV7-9	TRBD1	TGTGCCAGCAGCTTAGAAGGGACAGCCTATGGCTACACCTTC	CASSLEGTAYGYTF
NA	TRBJ2-7	15	TRBV18	TRBD2	TGTGCCAGCTCCCACACTAGCGGGAGAGTCTACGAGCAGTACTTC	CASSHTSGRVYEQYF
NA	TRBJ2-5	15	TRBV6-6	TRBD2	TGTGCCAGCAGTTACCCCGGGAGGGCCACGGAGACCCAGTACTTC	CASSYPGRATETQYF
NA	TRBJ1-4	13	TRBV7-9	NA	TGTGCCAGCGTGCCCGCAACTAATGAAAAACTGTTTTTT	CASVPATNEKLFF
NA	TRBJ2-7	12	TRBV10-3	NA	TGTGCCATCGGCCGGGAACGCTACGAGCAGTACTTC	CAIGRERYEQYF
NA	TRBJ2-7	13	TRBV18	TRBD1	TGTGCCAGCTCACGGACAGGGGGCTACGAGCAGTACTTC	CASSRTGGYEQYF
NA	TRBJ2-3	13	TRBV6-5	NA	TGTGCCAGCAGCAGACTGCCCCGGGATACGCAGTATTTT	CASSRLPRDTQYF
few	TRBJ1-2	11	TRBV28	NA	TGTGCCAGCAGCGGGAACTATGGCTACACCTTC	CASSGNYGYTF
NA	TRBJ2-7	14	TRBV27	NA	TGTGCCAGCAGTTTCACCACTCCGGCCTACGAGCAGTACTTC	CASSFTTPAYEQYF
NA	TRBJ1-2	15	TRBV6-1	NA	TGTGCCAGCAGTGACGCCTTCACAGGGACCTATGGCTACACCTTC	CASSDAFTGTYGYTF
NA	TRBJ2-7	15	TRBV6-5	TRBD1	TGTGCCAGCAGTTACGGGGGGACAGGGTCTGACGAGCAGTACTTC	CASSYGGTGSDEQYF
NA	TRBJ1-4	16	TRBV28	NA	TGTGCCAGCAGTTTTAGACAGTCCCTTTTTAATGAAAAACTGTTTTTT	CASSFRQSLFNEKLFF
NA	TRBJ1-1	14	TRBV25-1	NA	TGTGCCAGCAGTGAAGTACATCCCAACACTGAAGCTTTCTTT	CASSEVHPNTEAFF
NA	TRBJ2-7	13	TRBV5-1	NA	TGCGCCAGCAGCTTGAGGGACCCCTACGAGCAGTACTTC	CASSLRDPYEQYF
NA	TRBJ1-2	15	TRBV30	NA	TGTGCCTGGAGTGTACGGGCAGGGGTTTACTATGGCTACACCTTC	CAWSVRAGVYYGYTF
NA	TRBJ2-1	14	TRBV2	TRBD1	TGTGCCAGCAGTGGGACAGGGGGTACTAATGAGCAGTTCTTC	CASSGTGGTNEQFF
few	TRBJ1-2	11	TRBV29-1	NA	TGCAGCGTTGTGGAGAACTATGGCTACACCTTC	CSVVENYGYTF
NA	TRBJ2-5	12	TRBV6-5	NA	TGTGCCAGCAGCCAAGGGGGGCAGACCCAGTACTTC	CASSQGGQTQYF
NA	TRBJ2-7	13	TRBV6-1	TRBD1	TGTGCCAGCAGTGATAAACAGGGGTTCGAGCAGTACTTC	CASSDKQGFEQYF
NA	TRBJ2-7	18	TRBV5-6	NA	TGTGCCAGCAGCCTACTTAGCGGAACCAGGAGATTTTCCTACGAGCAGTACTTC	CASSLLSGTRRFSYEQYF
NA	TRBJ1-4	12	TRBV2	NA	TGTGCCAGCAGAGGAGACCCGATCCAACTGTTTTTT	CASRGDPIQLFF
NA	TRBJ2-7	9	TRBV21-1	NA	TGTGCCAGCAGCAAAGTGACGACATTC	CASSKVTTF
NA	TRBJ2-6	13	TRBV27	NA	TGTGCCAGCCGTAGCTCTGGGGCCAACGTCCTGACTTTC	CASRSSGANVLTF
NA	TRBJ1-2	12	TRBV28	NA	TGTGCCAGCAGTACGTTCTATGGCGGCTACACCTTC	CASSTFYGGYTF
NA	TRBJ1-4	16	TRBV5-1	TRBD1	TGCGCCAGCAGGGCTGGGACAGGGGTTTTCTGGGAAAAACTGTTTTTT	CASRAGTGVFWEKLFF
NA	TRBJ2-7	15	TRBV5-5	NA	TGTGCCAGCAGCTCACTTTCGGGGACCCCTAGTCACCAGTACTTC	CASSSLSGTPSHQYF